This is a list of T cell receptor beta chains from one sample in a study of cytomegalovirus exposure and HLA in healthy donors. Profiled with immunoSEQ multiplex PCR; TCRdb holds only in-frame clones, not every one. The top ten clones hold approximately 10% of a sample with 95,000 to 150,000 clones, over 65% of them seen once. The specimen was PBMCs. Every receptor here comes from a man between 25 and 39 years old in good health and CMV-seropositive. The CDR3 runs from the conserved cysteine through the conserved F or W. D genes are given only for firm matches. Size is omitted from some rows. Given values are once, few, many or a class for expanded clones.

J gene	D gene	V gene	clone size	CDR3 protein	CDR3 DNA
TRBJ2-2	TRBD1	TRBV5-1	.	CASSLGQGAPGELFF	TGCGCCAGCAGCTTGGGACAGGGGGCGCCCGGGGAGCTGTTTTTT
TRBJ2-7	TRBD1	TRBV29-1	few	CSVATTGEEQYF	TGCAGCGTCGCCACGACAGGGGAGGAGCAGTACTTC
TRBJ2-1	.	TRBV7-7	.	CASSLDRGGGNEQFF	TGTGCCAGCAGCTTGGATAGGGGAGGGGGCAATGAGCAGTTCTTC
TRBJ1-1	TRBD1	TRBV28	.	CASSRGGSRNTEAFF	TGTGCCAGCAGTCGAGGGGGCTCTCGGAACACTGAAGCTTTCTTT
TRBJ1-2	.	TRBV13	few	CASSLAGSKIYGYTF	TGTGCCAGCAGCTTAGCGGGGTCCAAAATCTATGGCTACACCTTC
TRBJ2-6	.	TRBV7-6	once	CASSLDTGAGANVLTF	TGTGCCAGCAGCTTAGATACGGGAGCTGGGGCCAACGTCCTGACTTTC
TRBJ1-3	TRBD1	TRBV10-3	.	CAISTGGPGNTIYF	TGTGCCATCAGTACAGGGGGCCCCGGAAACACCATATATTTT
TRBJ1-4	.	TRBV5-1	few	CASSFQGTLVSEKLFF	TGCGCCAGCAGCTTTCAGGGGACACTCGTTTCCGAAAAACTGTTTTTT
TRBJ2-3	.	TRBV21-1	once	CASSNHRQGEGDTQYF	TGTGCCAGCAGCAACCACAGACAGGGAGAAGGCGATACGCAGTATTTT
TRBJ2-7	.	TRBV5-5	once	CASSPSRYEQYF	TGTGCCAGCAGCCCCAGCAGGTACGAGCAGTACTTC
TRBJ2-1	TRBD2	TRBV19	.	CASSIIHTGGSYNEQFF	TGTGCCAGTAGTATAATCCACACGGGAGGGTCCTACAATGAGCAGTTCTTC
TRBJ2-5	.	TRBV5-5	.	CASSLFSSLETQYF	TGTGCCAGCAGCTTGTTTTCTAGCCTAGAGACCCAGTACTTC
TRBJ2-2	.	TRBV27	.	CASSPQTVFSRNHPGELFF	TGTGCCAGCAGTCCTCAGACAGTCTTCTCGCGCAACCATCCCGGGGAGCTGTTTTTT
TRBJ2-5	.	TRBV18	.	CASSPGYNQETQYF	TGTGCCAGCTCACCAGGTTACAACCAAGAGACCCAGTACTTC
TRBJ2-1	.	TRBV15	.	CATSSPPVTGLNEQFF	TGTGCCACCAGCAGCCCTCCGGTAACAGGGCTCAATGAGCAGTTCTTC
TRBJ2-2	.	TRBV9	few	CASSVGGGGGGELFF	TGTGCCAGCAGCGTAGGTGGAGGGGGCGGAGGGGAGCTGTTTTTT
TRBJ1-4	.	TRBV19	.	CASSTGTRDEKLFF	TGTGCCAGTAGTACCGGGACACGGGACGAAAAACTGTTTTTT
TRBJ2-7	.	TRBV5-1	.	CASSPHAKRIYEQYF	TGCGCCAGCAGCCCTCATGCCAAGCGGATCTACGAGCAGTACTTC
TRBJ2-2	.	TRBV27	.	CASKRGSGELFF	TGTGCCAGCAAGAGGGGGTCCGGGGAGCTGTTTTTT
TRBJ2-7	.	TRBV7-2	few	CASSLGYWEQYF	TGTGCCAGCAGCTTAGGGTACTGGGAGCAGTACTTC
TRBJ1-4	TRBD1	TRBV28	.	CASKQGAREKLFF	TGTGCCAGCAAACAGGGGGCGCGTGAAAAACTGTTTTTT
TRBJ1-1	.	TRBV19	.	CASSIPGAEAFF	TGTGCCAGTAGTATCCCCGGGGCTGAAGCTTTCTTT
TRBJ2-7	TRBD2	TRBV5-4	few	CASSFGTSGSSYEQYF	TGTGCCAGCAGCTTCGGGACTAGCGGGAGCTCCTACGAGCAGTACTTC
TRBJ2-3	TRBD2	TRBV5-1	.	CASSYRLAGVTDTQYF	TGCGCCAGCAGCTACAGACTAGCGGGAGTCACAGATACGCAGTATTTT
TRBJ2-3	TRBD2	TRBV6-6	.	CASGRAWTDTQYF	TGTGCCAGCGGGAGGGCCTGGACAGATACGCAGTATTTT
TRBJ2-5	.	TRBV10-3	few	CAISESGREETQYF	TGTGCCATCAGTGAGTCTGGGCGGGAAGAGACCCAGTACTTC
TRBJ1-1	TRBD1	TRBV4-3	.	CASSQTGGRWDTEAFF	TGCGCCAGCAGCCAAACAGGGGGAAGATGGGACACTGAAGCTTTCTTT
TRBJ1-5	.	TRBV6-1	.	CASSPTETRPQHF	TGTGCCAGCAGTCCAACAGAGACCAGGCCCCAGCATTTT
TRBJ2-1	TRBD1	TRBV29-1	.	CSVDRQSYNEQFF	TGCAGCGTGGACAGGCAATCCTACAATGAGCAGTTCTTC
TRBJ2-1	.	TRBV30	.	CAWSVLADYNEQFF	TGTGCCTGGAGTGTGTTAGCGGACTACAATGAGCAGTTCTTC
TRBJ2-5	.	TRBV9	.	CASSVGSRDTLETQYF	TGTGCCAGCAGCGTAGGTAGCCGGGATACCCTAGAGACCCAGTACTTC
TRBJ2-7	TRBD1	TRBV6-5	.	CATWDSLYEQYF	TGTGCCACCTGGGACAGCCTCTACGAGCAGTACTTC
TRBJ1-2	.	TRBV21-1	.	CASRETGDGYTF	TGTGCCAGCAGAGAGACAGGGGATGGCTACACCTTC
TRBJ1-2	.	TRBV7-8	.	CASSLVGSSGNYGYTF	TGTGCCAGCAGCTTAGTGGGCAGCTCGGGGAACTATGGCTACACCTTC
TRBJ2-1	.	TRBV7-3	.	CASSRDSVEQFF	TGTGCCAGCAGCCGTGACTCGGTTGAGCAGTTCTTC
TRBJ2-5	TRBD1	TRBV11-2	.	CASSLGPGQGQETQYF	TGTGCCAGCAGCTTAGGGCCGGGACAGGGGCAGGAGACCCAGTACTTC
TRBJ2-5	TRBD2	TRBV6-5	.	CASSYMTSGQETQYF	TGTGCCAGCAGTTATATGACTAGCGGACAAGAGACCCAGTACTTC
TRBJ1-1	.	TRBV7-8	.	CASSSRELGLTEAFF	TGTGCCAGCAGCTCCCGGGAACTCGGACTCACTGAAGCTTTCTTT
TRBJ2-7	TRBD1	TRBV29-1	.	CSVAPGQGAFEQYF	TGCAGCGTCGCTCCGGGACAGGGGGCTTTCGAGCAGTACTTC
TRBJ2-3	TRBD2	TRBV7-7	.	CASSSGLAGDTQYF	TGTGCCAGCAGCTCCGGACTAGCGGGAGATACGCAGTATTTT
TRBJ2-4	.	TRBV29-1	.	CSVDRGENIQYF	TGCAGCGTTGACAGGGGAGAAAACATTCAGTACTTC
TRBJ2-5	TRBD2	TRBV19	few	CASSRTSGWEIETQYF	TGTGCCAGTAGTAGGACTAGCGGGTGGGAAATTGAGACCCAGTACTTC
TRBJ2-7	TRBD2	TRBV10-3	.	CAISESGGRSYEQYF	TGTGCCATCAGTGAGTCTGGCGGGAGGTCCTACGAGCAGTACTTC
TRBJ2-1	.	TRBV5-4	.	CASSRFAGLTYNEQFF	TGTGCCAGCAGCCGATTCGCCGGACTCACCTACAATGAGCAGTTCTTC
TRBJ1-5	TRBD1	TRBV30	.	CAWSVQQGVLGPQHF	TGTGCCTGGAGTGTACAACAGGGGGTCCTTGGGCCCCAGCATTTT
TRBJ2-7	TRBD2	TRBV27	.	CASSLLGAGGNEQYF	TGTGCCAGCAGTTTATTGGGAGCGGGAGGGAACGAGCAGTACTTC
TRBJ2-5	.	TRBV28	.	CASSWRKGRRKETQYF	TGTGCCAGCAGTTGGCGAAAGGGGCGGAGAAAAGAGACCCAGTACTTC
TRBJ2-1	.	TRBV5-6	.	CASIRLGAVYNEQFF	TGTGCCAGCATCAGGCTTGGGGCCGTCTACAATGAGCAGTTCTTC
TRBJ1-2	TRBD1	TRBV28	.	CASTNRGYGYTF	TGTGCCAGCACCAACAGGGGCTATGGCTACACCTTC
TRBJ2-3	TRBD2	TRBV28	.	CASSPGGTSGNTQYF	TGTGCCAGCAGCCCCGGTGGGACTAGCGGGAATACGCAGTATTTT
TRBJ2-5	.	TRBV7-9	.	CASVGGTKETQYF	TGTGCCAGCGTTGGCGGTACTAAAGAGACCCAGTACTTC
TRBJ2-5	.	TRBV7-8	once	CASSSRGGQEPQYF	TGTGCCAGCAGCTCTAGGGGGGGTCAAGAGCCCCAGTACTTC
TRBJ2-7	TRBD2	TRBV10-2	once	CASSPGLAFYEQYF	TGCGCCAGTTCCCCGGGACTAGCCTTCTACGAGCAGTACTTC
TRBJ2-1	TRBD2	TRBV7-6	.	CASSLGLAGGSWPYNEQFF	TGTGCCAGCAGCTTAGGCCTAGCGGGAGGTAGTTGGCCCTACAATGAGCAGTTCTTC
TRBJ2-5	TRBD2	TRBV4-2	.	CASSQDLGTKTQYF	TGTGCCAGCAGCCAAGATCTAGGGACTAAGACCCAGTACTTC
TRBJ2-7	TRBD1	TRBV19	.	CASSFSRDRGTYEQYF	TGTGCCAGTAGTTTCTCCCGGGACAGGGGCACCTACGAGCAGTACTTC
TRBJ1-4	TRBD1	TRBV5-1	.	CASSSTGGYATNEKLFF	TGCGCCAGCAGCTCGACAGGGGGCTATGCAACTAATGAAAAACTGTTTTTT